This T cell receptor beta chain appears in the sequencing data of a study of blood T cell repertoires in COVID-19. On the study more broadly: Samples representing acute and convalescent COVID-19 were sourced from the United States, Italy and Spain. In each case, the material was cDNA or gDNA derived from T cells, B-cell-depleted T cells, or PBMCs.

TCRdb keeps only in-frame clones here, not all; method: immunoSEQ multiplex PCR. Of around 150,000 clones listed, 70% to 85% are singletons. The V gene end was trimmed by 0 bases and the J gene end by 5 bases; junction bases not matched to a gene: 15. CDR1 and CDR2 from the germline V gene are LNHNV and YYDKDF (reference sequence). This CDR3 is built from 19 residues. The J gene is TRBJ1-4, the V gene TRBV15, with TRBD1 identical over 7 bases. Sequenced material: peripheral blood. The TCR sequence derives from a woman older than 75 with acute or convalescent COVID-19. CDR3 DNA: TGTGCCACCAGCAGAGATACAATGTCTGGGACAGCCTGGAATGAAAAACTGTTTTTT. Its protein product is CATSRDTMSGTAWNEKLFF.